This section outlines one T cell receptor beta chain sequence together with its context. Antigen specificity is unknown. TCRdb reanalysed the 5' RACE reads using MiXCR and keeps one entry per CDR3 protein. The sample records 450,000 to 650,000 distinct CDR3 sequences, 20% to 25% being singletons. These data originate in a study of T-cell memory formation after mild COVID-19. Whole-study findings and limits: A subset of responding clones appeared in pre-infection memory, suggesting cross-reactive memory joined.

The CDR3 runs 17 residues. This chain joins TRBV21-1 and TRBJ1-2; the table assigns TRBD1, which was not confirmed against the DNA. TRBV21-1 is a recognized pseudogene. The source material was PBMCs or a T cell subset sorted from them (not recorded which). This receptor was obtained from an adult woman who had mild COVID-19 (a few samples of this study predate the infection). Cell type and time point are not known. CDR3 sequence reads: CASSSQRRTGQNYGYTF. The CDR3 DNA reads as TGTGCCAGCAGCTCCCAGAGGAGGACGGGACAGAACTATGGCTACACCTTC.